This TCR beta chain is drawn from a study of blood T cells in healthy people across ages. Study results and limitations: Age showed a roughly linear inverse relationship with TCR beta diversity per million T cells. Donor CMV infection status was unknown, possibly confounding age-related changes in expanded clonotypes. Both naive CD4+ cell counts and diversity were greater in long-lived donors than in aged donors.

Healthy Caucasian individuals from Russia aged 6 to 90 served as donors. The use of a sample-barcoded 5' primer and a J-beta primer mix characterized a second PCR of about 7 to 12 cycles. TCRdb redid the calling of the 5' RACE reads with MiXCR, one entry per CDR3 protein. The sample has about 1.4 million distinct CDR3 sequences; 55% to 75% are singletons. Points on this clonotype: Antigen specificity is unknown.

V shed 2 bases, J shed 4 bases, and the junction held 2 bases outside the gene matches. Germline loops: CDR1 DFQATT, CDR2 SNEGSKA (reference sequence). The CDR3 loop spans 13 amino acids. The chain carries TRBV20-1 and TRBJ1-5; 7 nucleotides agree with TRBD1. The TCR sequence derives from a man between 18 and 29 years old in good health. The sample comprised blood. The CDR3 DNA sequence: TGCAGTGCTAGAACAGGGGAGAATCAGCCCCAGCATTTT. This codes for CSARTGENQPQHF.